This T cell receptor (beta chain) emerged from a study of control samples from healthy donors and cancer patients. Trimming pared 6 bases from V and 0 bases from J, leaving 14 bases between. Germline V gene lookup returns CDR1 LNHDA and CDR2 SQIVND (reference sequence). The CDR3 extends over 16 amino acids. Sequencing used immunoSEQ multiplex PCR; TCRdb keeps in-frame clones, though not all of them. The table includes tens of thousands of clones, less than 95% detected once. As for this clone: Other DNA sequences in the same sample also yield this CDR3.

Material for sequencing was blood. The clonotype comes from a man aged 25-45 years in good health. The genes are TRBV19 and TRBJ1-4; no clear D. CDR3 DNA sequence: TGTGCCAGTAGCATCTCGGCCAGAGCAACTAATGAAAAACTGTTTTTT. This translates into CASSISARATNEKLFF.